Listed below are T cell receptor beta chains from one sample, sequenced in a study of cytomegalovirus exposure and HLA in healthy donors. Sequencing used immunoSEQ multiplex PCR; TCRdb keeps in-frame clones, though not all of them. The sample yields tens of thousands of clones, 10% seen once. The specimen sequenced was PBMCs. The origin of the receptors is a man between 60 and 70 years old in good health and CMV-seropositive. Each CDR3 is given with its conserved first and last residue. A D gene is named only where the DNA matches it firmly. Size tells how often a clone was seen (once, few, many) or the class of an expanded clone, and some rows leave it out.

d_gene	len	abundance	j_gene	v_gene	CDR3aa	CDR3nt
TRBD1	15	.	TRBJ1-5	TRBV5-1	CASSYTPGGEQPQHF	TGCGCCAGCAGTTACACTCCAGGGGGCGAACAGCCCCAGCATTTT
TRBD1	18	few	TRBJ1-5	TRBV19	CASSIDPDRGLGNQPQHF	TGTGCCAGTAGTATAGATCCTGACAGGGGGCTTGGCAATCAGCCCCAGCATTTT
.	12	.	TRBJ1-1	TRBV5-1	CASSLGQGNAFF	TGCGCCAGCAGCTTGGGGCAGGGGAACGCTTTCTTT
TRBD1	17	few	TRBJ1-2	TRBV7-9	CASSFPGTGASDYGYTF	TGTGCCAGCAGCTTCCCCGGGACAGGGGCTTCGGACTATGGCTACACCTTC
.	17	few	TRBJ2-3	TRBV19	CASSIEVRYTSTDTQYF	TGTGCCAGTAGTATAGAAGTCAGGTACACTAGCACAGATACGCAGTATTTT
.	15	.	TRBJ1-1	TRBV5-5	CASRPQGLLNTEAFF	TGCGCCAGCAGACCCCAGGGGCTACTGAACACTGAAGCTTTCTTT
TRBD1	17	.	TRBJ2-1	TRBV18	CASSPQIDRGPPNEQFF	TGTGCCAGCTCACCCCAAATCGACAGGGGACCCCCCAATGAGCAGTTCTTC
.	18	.	TRBJ1-5	TRBV28	CASSLAGDKGISNQPQHF	TGTGCCAGCAGTTTAGCTGGGGACAAGGGAATAAGCAATCAGCCCCAGCATTTT
.	16	few	TRBJ2-1	TRBV7-6	CASSQGAGVSYNEQFF	TGTGCCAGCAGTCAAGGGGCAGGCGTCTCCTACAATGAGCAGTTCTTC
TRBD2	15	.	TRBJ2-3	TRBV6-1	CASSRLAGGGDTQYF	TGTGCCAGCAGTAGACTAGCGGGAGGGGGAGATACGCAGTATTTT
TRBD1	14	.	TRBJ1-5	TRBV6-5	CASSRDRDSQPQHF	TGTGCCAGCAGTAGGGACAGGGACAGTCAGCCCCAGCATTTT
TRBD1	15	.	TRBJ2-5	TRBV5-1	CASSLLQGARETQYF	TGCGCCAGCAGCTTACTACAGGGGGCGAGAGAGACCCAGTACTTC
.	19	few	TRBJ2-2	TRBV15	CATSRDLPGSTANTGELFF	TGTGCCACCAGCAGAGATTTACCGGGGTCCACAGCGAACACCGGGGAGCTGTTTTTT
.	14	few	TRBJ2-3	TRBV11-2	CASSLAGSTDTQYF	TGTGCCAGCAGCTTGGCAGGGAGCACAGATACGCAGTATTTT
TRBD1	18	.	TRBJ2-1	TRBV7-6	CASSLAGTAYRNYNEQFF	TGTGCCAGCAGCTTAGCGGGGACAGCTTATAGAAATTACAATGAGCAGTTCTTC
TRBD1	15	.	TRBJ1-1	TRBV10-1	CASNNRDRVREGAFF	TGCGCCAGCAACAACCGGGACAGGGTCAGAGAAGGAGCTTTCTTT
TRBD2	14	.	TRBJ2-5	TRBV7-9	CASSLAAGVETQYF	TGTGCCAGCAGCTTAGCGGCGGGGGTGGAGACCCAGTACTTC
.	13	few	TRBJ1-5	TRBV5-1	CASSLGVGQPQHF	TGCGCCAGCAGCTTAGGGGTGGGACAGCCCCAGCATTTT
TRBD1	16	few	TRBJ1-4	TRBV28	CASSFSSGQGGEKLFF	TGTGCCAGCAGTTTTTCTAGCGGACAGGGCGGTGAAAAACTGTTTTTT
.	14	few	TRBJ1-2	TRBV6-1	CASSPWGGIDGYTF	TGTGCCAGCAGTCCCTGGGGAGGGATCGATGGCTACACCTTC
TRBD2	16	.	TRBJ2-2	TRBV9	CASSVAGGGASGELFF	TGTGCCAGCAGCGTAGCAGGCGGGGGGGCCTCCGGGGAGCTGTTTTTT
.	14	.	TRBJ1-5	TRBV6-1	CASSSGLSNQPQHF	TGTGCCAGCAGTTCCGGGTTGAGCAATCAGCCCCAGCATTTT
.	13	few	TRBJ1-1	TRBV7-2	CASSYRAFTEAFF	TGTGCCAGCAGCTACAGGGCTTTCACTGAAGCTTTCTTT
.	15	few	TRBJ2-5	TRBV4-2	CASSLRGAGQETQYF	TGTGCCAGCAGCCTCCGGGGCGCGGGGCAAGAGACCCAGTACTTC
TRBD2	16	few	TRBJ2-3	TRBV5-4	CASSLDPSGDTDTQYF	TGTGCCAGCAGCTTGGATCCTAGCGGGGACACAGATACGCAGTATTTT
.	16	.	TRBJ2-7	TRBV27	CASSLIGTTQPYEQYF	TGTGCCAGCAGTTTAATAGGGACAACCCAACCCTACGAGCAGTACTTC
TRBD1	15	few	TRBJ2-5	TRBV13	CASSYDRGFQETQYF	TGTGCCAGCAGCTACGACAGGGGCTTCCAAGAGACCCAGTACTTC
.	13	few	TRBJ1-1	TRBV2	CASSAGLNTEAFF	TGTGCCAGCAGTGCAGGCTTGAACACTGAAGCTTTCTTT
TRBD2	15	few	TRBJ2-1	TRBV27	CASNLGRVPYNEQFF	TGTGCCAGCAACCTTGGGAGGGTTCCCTACAATGAGCAGTTCTTC
.	16	.	TRBJ2-7	TRBV5-8	CASRTTGGRASYEQYF	TGTGCCAGCAGAACTACAGGGGGGAGGGCCTCCTACGAGCAGTACTTC
.	14	few	TRBJ1-1	TRBV2	CASSSLGGATEAFF	TGTGCCAGCAGCTCCCTGGGGGGGGCCACTGAAGCTTTCTTT
.	15	few	TRBJ2-2	TRBV28	CASSPYGGGTGEMFF	TGTGCCAGCAGTCCATATGGTGGAGGAACCGGGGAGATGTTTTTC
.	13	.	TRBJ2-7	TRBV2	CASTERESYEQYF	TGTGCCAGCACCGAAAGGGAGTCCTACGAGCAGTACTTC
TRBD1	16	.	TRBJ1-5	TRBV7-9	CASSRAGGINNQPQHF	TGTGCCAGCAGTCGTGCAGGGGGGATTAACAATCAGCCCCAGCATTTT
.	14	.	TRBJ2-1	TRBV19	CASSIDREYNEQFF	TGTGCCAGTAGTATAGATCGAGAATACAATGAGCAGTTCTTC
.	13	.	TRBJ1-2	TRBV6-5	CASSPGPNYGYTF	TGTGCCAGCAGTCCAGGGCCGAACTATGGCTACACCTTC
.	16	.	TRBJ1-5	TRBV7-2	CASSLSLGGLNQPQHF	TGTGCCAGCAGCTTAAGTCTGGGGGGACTCAATCAGCCCCAGCATTTT
.	15	few	TRBJ1-1	TRBV5-5	CASSLGGSRNTEAFF	TGTGCCAGCAGCTTGGGAGGGTCCCGGAACACTGAAGCTTTCTTT
TRBD2	15	.	TRBJ2-3	TRBV11-1	CASSPLAGATYTQYF	TGTGCCAGCAGCCCACTAGCGGGGGCGACTTATACGCAGTATTTT
.	13	.	TRBJ2-5	TRBV9	CASSVPPRETQYF	TGTGCCAGCAGCGTTCCTCCCCGGGAGACCCAGTACTTC
TRBD2	15	few	TRBJ2-5	TRBV2	CASNPLAGPQETQYF	TGTGCCAGCAACCCCCTAGCGGGACCCCAAGAGACCCAGTACTTC
TRBD2	15	.	TRBJ2-3	TRBV28	CASSFMPGGEDTQYF	TGTGCCAGCAGTTTTATGCCGGGAGGTGAGGATACGCAGTATTTT
.	17	.	TRBJ1-5	TRBV19	CASSTPLGGDSNQPQHF	TGTGCCAGTAGTACCCCCTTAGGGGGGGATAGCAATCAGCCCCAGCATTTT